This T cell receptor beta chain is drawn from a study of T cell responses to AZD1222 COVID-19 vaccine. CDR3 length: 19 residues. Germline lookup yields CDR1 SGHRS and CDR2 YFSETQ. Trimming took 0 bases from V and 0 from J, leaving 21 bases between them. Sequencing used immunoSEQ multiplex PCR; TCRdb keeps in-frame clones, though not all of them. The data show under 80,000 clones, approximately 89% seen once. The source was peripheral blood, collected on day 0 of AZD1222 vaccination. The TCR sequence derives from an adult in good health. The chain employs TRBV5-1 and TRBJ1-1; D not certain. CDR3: CASSLGFTAELRLNTEAFF. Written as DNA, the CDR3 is TGCGCCAGCAGCTTGGGTTTCACAGCCGAACTCCGACTGAACACTGAAGCTTTCTTT.